These 32 T cell receptor beta chains share one sample of origin, sequenced in a study of blood T cell repertoires in COVID-19. Using immunoSEQ multiplex PCR, the repertoire was profiled, and TCRdb retains in-frame clones only, with some absent. The sample carries approximately 440,000 clones, 70% to 90% recorded once. Material: peripheral blood. All receptors derive from a woman aged 45-65 years with COVID-19, enrolled during active disease.

This clone was observed a single time. The chain links TRBV13 to TRBJ2-2, with 7 bases fitting TRBD1. V was clipped by 5 bases and J by 6 bases; unmatched bases: 9. CDR3 length: 15 residues. The germline V gene encodes CDR1 PRHDT and CDR2 FYEKMQ (reference sequence). The CDR3 sequence: CASSQAPGQPGELFF. CDR3 DNA: TGTGCCAGCAGCCAGGCCCCGGGACAGCCCGGGGAGCTGTTTTTT.

The V and J genes are TRBV5-1 and TRBJ2-1, with D possibly being TRBD1 (5 bases). Germline values: CDR1 SGHRS, CDR2 YFSETQ. V lost 0 bases and J 5 bases, leaving 9 bases between the germline ends. The CDR3 sequence is 14 residues long. CDR3 sequence reads: CASSLGQKDNEQFF. The CDR3 bases are TGCGCCAGCAGCTTGGGACAGAAAGACAATGAGCAGTTCTTC.

The chain has TRBV6-6 and TRBJ2-7; D is perhaps TRBD1 (6 bases). CDR3 size: 14 residues. Germline CDR1 reads MNHNY; CDR2 reads SVGAGI (reference sequence). V was clipped by 5 bases and J by 4 bases, with 15 bases between them. The CDR3 loop reads CASSHSQGIYEQYF. Here the CDR3 DNA reads TGTGCCAGCAGTCATTCCCAGGGGATATACGAGCAGTACTTC.

The J gene is TRBJ1-2, the V gene TRBV3-1 (or the pseudogene TRBV3-2), with a tentative D call TRBD1 (6 bases). V was shortened by 5 bases and J by 1 base, with 11 bases between the two germline ends. Germline assignment: CDR1 LGHDT and CDR2 YNNKEL (reference sequence). The CDR3 consists of 14 residues. The CDR3 spells CASSSGGLNYGYTF. DNA of the CDR3: TGTGCCAGCAGCTCGGGGGGGCTTAACTATGGCTACACCTTC.

The chain employs TRBV5-4 and TRBJ2-2, with D tentatively TRBD2 (7 bases). This CDR3 contains 17 residues. Trimming left V 3 bases short and J 0 bases short, with 15 bases between. Germline lookup yields CDR1 SGHNT and CDR2 YYREEE (reference sequence). CDR3 protein: CASSSGGGTANTGELFF. The CDR3, as DNA: TGTGCCAGCAGCTCGGGCGGGGGCACAGCGAACACCGGGGAGCTGTTTTTT.

The genes are TRBV2 and TRBJ2-2; a weak D match, TRBD1 (5 bases). Germline CDR1 reads SNHLY; CDR2 reads FYNNEI. Trimming took 4 bases from V and 4 from J, leaving 10 bases between them. The CDR3 has 14 amino acids. DNA of the CDR3: TGTGCCAGCAGTGTTAGACAGACCACCGGGGAGCTGTTTTTT. Encoded protein: CASSVRQTTGELFF.

The chain links TRBV3-1 (or the pseudogene TRBV3-2) to TRBJ1-1; unclear D gene. V gave up 5 bases and J gave up 7 bases, with 14 bases separating them. Germline CDR1 reads LGHDT; CDR2 reads YNNKEL (reference sequence). CDR3 length equals 13 residues. The CDR3 DNA follows: TGTGCCAGCAGCTCAGATGGGCGAAATGAAGCTTTCTTT. Protein product: CASSSDGRNEAFF.

The rearrangement uses TRBV9 and TRBJ1-1; D perhaps matches TRBD1 (6 bases). Germline V gene sequence: CDR1 SGDLS, CDR2 YYNGEE. The V end lost 3 bases, the J end lost 1 base, and 10 bases lay between the germline ends. The CDR3 runs 14 residues. For the CDR3, the DNA is TGTGCCAGCAGCGCATACAGGGAGAACACTGAAGCTTTCTTT. As protein: CASSAYRENTEAFF.

This chain uses TRBV2 with TRBJ2-1, with 11 positions matching TRBD2. The germline V gene encodes CDR1 SNHLY and CDR2 FYNNEI. The CDR3 length is 15 residues. The junction had 6 bases not matched to a gene; V was cut back by 8 bases and J by 3 bases. CDR3 region: CASATSGAFYNEQFF. As DNA, the CDR3 is TGTGCCAGCGCGACTAGCGGGGCTTTCTACAATGAGCAGTTCTTC. Using reference TRBV2 and TRBJ2-1 for the parts outside the CDR3, the full variable domain is EPEVTQTPSHQVTQMGQEVILRCVPISNHLYFYWYRQILGQKVEFLVSFYNNEISEKSEIFDDQFSVERPDGSNFTLKIRSTKLEDSAMYFCASATSGAFYNEQFFGPGTRLTVL.

This sequence joins TRBV19 and TRBJ2-7; 7 bases match TRBD1. The length of the CDR3 is 13 residues. The junction had 3 bases not matched to a gene; V was cut back by 7 bases and J by 0 bases. CDR1 is LNHDA and CDR2 is SQIVND in the germline V gene (reference sequence). The CDR3: CASMDRSSYEQYF. CDR3 bases: TGTGCCAGTATGGACAGGAGCTCCTACGAGCAGTACTTC. Drawing the rest from reference TRBV19 and TRBJ2-7, the complete variable domain is DGGITQSPKYLFRKEGQNVTLSCEQNLNHDAMYWYRQDPGQGLRLIYYSQIVNDFQKGDIAEGYSVSREKKESFPLTVTSAQKNPTAFYLCASMDRSSYEQYFGPGTRLTVT.

V gene TRBV27 combines with J gene TRBJ2-2, with 11 nucleotides matching TRBD2. Germline-derived CDR1 and CDR2 are MNHEY and SMNVEV (reference sequence). The CDR3 contains 15 residues. Unmatched junction bases numbered 8, after V lost 3 bases and J lost 11 bases. CDR3 nucleotide sequence: TGTGCCAGCAGTTTGTGGGTGACTAGCGGGGCCGAGCTGTTTTTT. This encodes CASSLWVTSGAELFF.

The V call is TRBV15, the J call TRBJ1-6; 7 bases line up with TRBD1. CDR1 and CDR2 from the germline V gene are LNHNV and YYDKDF (reference sequence). Trimming removed 0 bases from V and 7 bases from J; junction bases left unmatched: 6. The CDR3 extends over 16 amino acids. CDR3 sequence: CATSRDRTGENSPLHF. CDR3 coding DNA: TGTGCCACCAGCAGAGACCGGACAGGCGAAAATTCACCCCTCCACTTT.

This chain uses TRBV5-6 with TRBJ2-2, with 8 bases that match TRBD1. From germline, CDR1 is SGHDT and CDR2 YYEEEE. V dropped 4 bases and J dropped 7; count of bases not matched to a gene: 9. The CDR3 runs 15 residues. The DNA of the CDR3 is TGTGCCAGCAGCCAAGGGACAGGCAGAGGCGGGGAGCTGTTTTTT. As protein: CASSQGTGRGGELFF.

The chain combines TRBV7-2 with TRBJ1-6; 7 positions match TRBD1. There are 15 residues in the CDR3. Germline V lookup: CDR1 SGHTA, CDR2 FQGNSA. V gave up 5 bases and J gave up 4 bases; unmatched junction bases: 5. The CDR3 protein is CASSPRGQYNSPLHF. In DNA form, the CDR3 reads TGTGCCAGCAGCCCGAGGGGACAGTATAATTCACCCCTCCACTTT.

The V and J genes are TRBV30 and TRBJ1-6; TRBD1 is a possible D gene (6 bases). The V gene's germline CDR1 is GTSNPN and CDR2 SVGIG (reference sequence). Trimming stripped 3 bases from V and 8 bases from J, with 14 bases between. CDR3 length: 14 amino acids. The CDR3 region is CAWSRGGRDSPLHF. In DNA form, the CDR3 reads TGTGCCTGGAGCCGCGGGGGGCGTGATTCACCCCTCCACTTT.

The chain recombines TRBV19 with TRBJ2-7; 9 bases map to TRBD2. Germline assignment: CDR1 LNHDA and CDR2 SQIVND (reference sequence). The ends lost 4 bases at V and 3 bases at J; junction bases unmatched: 13. This CDR3 comprises 17 residues. DNA of the CDR3: TGTGCCAGTAGTAGGGGACACTCCGGGACTAGCTTCTACGAGCAGTACTTC. Its protein product is CASSRGHSGTSFYEQYF.

The chain joins TRBV7-9 to TRBJ2-1; 10 nucleotides agree with TRBD1. Trimming cost V 4 bases and J 6 bases; bases outside gene matches: 6. This CDR3 has 15 amino acids. Germline V gene sequence: CDR1 SEHNR, CDR2 FQNEAQ (reference sequence). CDR3 in DNA: TGTGCCAGCAGCTCGACGGGACAGGGGTCCAATGAGCAGTTCTTC. Translation: CASSSTGQGSNEQFF.

The V gene is TRBV3-1 (or the pseudogene TRBV3-2), the J gene TRBJ2-3; no clear D gene. Looked up from germline, CDR1 is LGHDT and CDR2 is YNNKEL (reference sequence). CDR3 length: 16 residues. Trimming took off 4 bases at V and 0 bases at J, with 14 bases between the two ends. CDR3 sequence: CASSRINPTSTDTQYF. The CDR3 region has the DNA TGTGCCAGCAGCCGAATAAACCCTACTAGCACAGATACGCAGTATTTT.

This chain joins TRBV28 and TRBJ2-5, with 8 bases aligning to TRBD1. This CDR3 is 18 amino acids long. Losses at the gene ends were 1 base for V and 4 bases for J; bases not matched to a gene: 14. Germline V gene data show CDR1 as MDHEN and CDR2 as SYDVKM. CDR3 residues: CASSLLTPRQGLIETQYF. In DNA form, the CDR3 reads TGTGCCAGCAGTTTATTGACCCCGCGACAGGGGCTTATAGAGACCCAGTACTTC.

V and J are TRBV5-1 and TRBJ1-1; 7 nucleotides line up with TRBD1. Germline CDR1 reads SGHRS; CDR2 reads YFSETQ. The CDR3 consists of 14 residues. The V and J ends lost 2 bases and 0 bases, in that order; junction bases with no gene match: 1. The CDR3 here is CASSFQGVNTEAFF. CDR3 nucleotide sequence: TGCGCCAGCAGCTTCCAGGGGGTGAACACTGAAGCTTTCTTT.

This clone was counted once. The CDR3 coding sequence is TGTGCCAGCAGCTTGCCAGGGCGCTACAATGAGCAGTTCTTC. Translated: CASSLPGRYNEQFF. This chain uses TRBV5-6 with TRBJ2-1; D perhaps matches TRBD1 (5 bases). CDR3 size: 14 residues. Germline CDR1 is SGHDT and CDR2 is YYEEEE. Deletions cut 1 base from V and 3 bases from J, with 8 bases between.

The V call is TRBV5-6, the J call TRBJ2-7, with D possibly TRBD1 on 5 matching bases. Deletions cut 0 bases from V and 5 bases from J, with 9 bases between. This CDR3 comprises 13 residues. Germline loops: CDR1 SGHDT, CDR2 YYEEEE. CDR3 in amino acids: CASSLVVGDEQYF. In nucleotides, the CDR3 is TGTGCCAGCAGCTTGGTTGTAGGGGACGAGCAGTACTTC.

The V call is TRBV27, the J call TRBJ2-7; 9 nucleotides align to TRBD1. Germline assignment: CDR1 MNHEY and CDR2 SMNVEV (reference sequence). V was pared by 0 bases and J by 3 bases, with 3 bases of the junction left unmatched. The CDR3 is made up of 15 amino acids. The CDR3 nucleotides are TGTGCCAGCAGTTTATCATCGGGACAGGGCTACGAGCAGTACTTC. This codes for CASSLSSGQGYEQYF.

The chain combines TRBV11-2 with TRBJ1-1; a weak D match, TRBD1 (5 bases). The germline V gene has CDR1 SGHAT and CDR2 FQNNGV. This CDR3 is built from 15 residues. The ends were cut back, 5 bases at V and 4 bases at J, with 17 bases in the middle. The CDR3 protein is CASSPAVGGTTEAFF. The CDR3 DNA is TGTGCCAGCAGCCCCGCCGTGGGGGGAACCACTGAAGCTTTCTTT. Full variable domain (rest looked up from reference TRBV11-2 and TRBJ1-1): EAGVAQSPRYKIIEKRQSVAFWCNPISGHATLYWYQQILGQGPKLLIQFQNNGVVDDSQLPKDRFSAERLKGVDSTLKIQPAKLEDSAVYLCASSPAVGGTTEAFFGQGTRLTVV.

The J gene is TRBJ2-1, the V gene TRBV29-1, with 10 bases fitting TRBD1. CDR3 length: 14 amino acids. Looked up from germline, CDR1 is SQVTM and CDR2 is ANQGSEA. V dropped 3 bases and J dropped 3; count of bases not matched to a gene: 2. The CDR3 protein is CSVDRTGGYNEQFF. As DNA, the CDR3 is TGCAGCGTTGATAGGACAGGGGGCTACAATGAGCAGTTCTTC.

This chain uses TRBV5-8 with TRBJ2-2; D is unclear. Trimming pared 3 bases from V and 1 base from J, leaving 4 bases between. Germline assignment: CDR1 SGHTS and CDR2 YDEGEE. The CDR3 totals 13 residues. CDR3 nucleotides: TGTGCCAGCAGCTCCAGGAACACCGGGGAGCTGTTTTTT. Translated: CASSSRNTGELFF.

Concerning this clone itself: Different DNA sequences within this sample yield the same CDR3. CDR3 region: CSVRLNTEAFF. CDR3 bases: TGCAGCGTGAGGCTCAACACTGAAGCTTTCTTT. The chain joins TRBV29-1 to TRBJ1-1; D unresolved. The CDR3 is 11 amino acids. Germline CDR1 SQVTM, CDR2 ANQGSEA. Deletions cut 6 bases from V and 2 bases from J, with 7 bases between.

The count of this clone is one. The V gene is TRBV2, the J gene TRBJ2-1; unclear D gene. V was shortened by 7 bases and J by 0 bases, with 13 bases between the two germline ends. The CDR3 has 15 residues. Germline V gene lookup returns CDR1 SNHLY and CDR2 FYNNEI. CDR3 amino acids: CASIALPRSYNEQFF. In DNA form, the CDR3 reads TGTGCCAGCATAGCCCTCCCCCGCTCCTACAATGAGCAGTTCTTC. The full variable domain, with the rest looked up from reference TRBV2 and TRBJ2-1, is EPEVTQTPSHQVTQMGQEVILRCVPISNHLYFYWYRQILGQKVEFLVSFYNNEISEKSEIFDDQFSVERPDGSNFTLKIRSTKLEDSAMYFCASIALPRSYNEQFFGPGTRLTVL.

The chain joins TRBV28 to TRBJ1-1; tentatively, D is TRBD1 (6 bases). The CDR3 runs 13 residues. CDR1 is MDHEN and CDR2 is SYDVKM in the germline V gene. Trimming shortened V by 2 bases and J by 4 bases, and 8 bases separated the two germline ends. The CDR3 spells CASSLRGFTEAFF. CDR3 in DNA: TGTGCCAGCAGTTTAAGGGGGTTCACTGAAGCTTTCTTT.

The genes are TRBV4-2 and TRBJ2-1, with D tentatively TRBD2 (6 bases). V was shortened by 0 bases and J by 12 bases, with 12 bases between the two germline ends. This CDR3 has 13 residues. Germline CDR1 reads LGHNA; CDR2 reads YNFKEQ. The CDR3 loop reads CASSQELRLGQFF. The CDR3 DNA follows: TGTGCCAGCAGCCAAGAGCTGAGACTAGGGCAGTTCTTC.

The rearrangement links TRBV7-9 to TRBJ2-7; D is ambiguous. This CDR3 comprises 11 residues. Germline CDR1 and CDR2: SEHNR and FQNEAQ (reference sequence). Trimming left V 5 bases short and J 5 bases short, with 7 bases between. The CDR3 is CASSDLDEQYF. The CDR3 nucleotides are TGTGCCAGCAGCGATCTAGACGAGCAGTACTTC.

The rearrangement uses TRBV5-1 and TRBJ1-1, with D unresolved. V was pared by 4 bases and J by 3 bases, with 10 bases between. The CDR3 has 13 amino acids. Germline CDR1 and CDR2: SGHRS and YFSETQ. The CDR3 spells CASSGKADTEAFF. The CDR3, as DNA: TGCGCCAGCAGCGGTAAAGCGGACACTGAAGCTTTCTTT.